The sample holds a few counts of the clone carrying this TCR beta chain. This specimen comes from a study of graft-versus-host responses after intestinal transplantation. Intraepithelial lymphocytes and lamina propria lymphocytes were released through processing of graft tissue. The table came from immunoSEQ multiplex PCR; TCRdb's copy has only in-frame clones and leaves some out. The sample carries 9,000 to 13,000 clones, 76% recorded once. This receptor was obtained from a human patient who received an intestinal transplant, so some T cells may come from the graft donor. The sequencing used ileum tissue, collected 23 days after intestinal transplant.

This CDR3 is CASRTGLEQFF. The DNA of the CDR3 is TGTGCCAGCAGGACAGGGCTTGAGCAGTTCTTC. The V gene is TRBV7-9, the J gene TRBJ2-1, with 7 bases lining up with TRBD1. The V and J ends lost 6 bases and 9 bases, in that order; junction bases with no gene match: 2. CDR3 length equals 11 residues. Germline V CDR1 and CDR2: SEHNR, FQNEAQ (reference sequence).